Below, one T cell receptor beta chain is given with its context. Its target is not known. The sample belongs to a study of post-analysis software for immune sequencing data. Study context: There were relapsing-remitting, secondary progressive and progressive-relapsing multiple sclerosis among the disease courses included. Study-wide results and limits: Same-batch preparations were strongly co-clustered by F measure. There was significantly lower normalized Chao1 diversity in multiple sclerosis patients than in controls.

cDNA libraries of TCR beta carried unique molecular identifiers. Each batch of roughly 0.9 to 11 million T cells produced roughly 0.5 million cDNA molecules. TCRdb re-called the PCR reads through MiXCR, storing one row per CDR3 protein. The repertoire includes under 650,000 distinct CDR3 sequences, roughly 40% of them detected once, and approximately 1.7% sits in the top ten. The receptor was derived from a girl under 18 with multiple sclerosis. The sequenced sample consisted of blood.

CDR3 in amino acids: CASSLPPQDAQFF. The CDR3 DNA sequence: TGTGCCAGCAGCCTACCCCCTCAGGACGCGCAGTTCTTC. This chain uses TRBV12-3 or TRBV12-4 with TRBJ2-1; D not resolved. This CDR3 has 13 residues. Trimming shortened V by 6 bases and J by 12 bases, and 18 bases separated the two germline ends.